Detailed here is one T cell receptor beta chain. Its antigen is not identified. The sample comes from a study of T cell repertoires in cytomegalovirus infection. Across the whole study: Recently identified HLA-C-restricted and well-studied HLA-B-restricted CMV epitopes were used.

Germline loops: CDR1 SQVTM, CDR2 ANQGSEA. This CDR3 spans 14 amino acids. Trimming shortened V by 3 bases and J by 2 bases, and 13 bases separated the two germline ends. In TCRdb, the reads were re-called with MiXCR into one record per CDR3 protein. Among approximately 910,000 distinct CDR3 sequences listed, less than 35% were seen once. Study-level results: Cumulative public TCR beta family frequency identified carriers of CMV plus the relevant HLA.

The sequence came from a human donor in good health (CMV status not recorded). Some clones in this sample may be carry-over from other donors' samples. This chain joins TRBV29-1 and TRBJ1-2, with D possibly matching TRBD1 (6 bases). Sequencing used cultured CD8+ T cells from PBMCs, obtained from culture after CMV antigen stimulation. For the CDR3, the DNA is TGCAGCGTTGATGAGGGGGATCGCAACTATGGCTACACCTTC. This encodes CSVDEGDRNYGYTF.